This T cell receptor (beta chain) was retrieved from a study of T cell responses to AZD1222 COVID-19 vaccine. Assay used: immunoSEQ multiplex PCR; TCRdb lists only in-frame clones, some missing. The repertoire holds over 100,000 clones, with 89% as singletons. This CDR3 contains 14 residues. Trimming took 1 base from V and 0 from J, leaving 6 bases between them. Germline V gene data show CDR1 as SEHNR and CDR2 as FQNEAQ (reference sequence). The clonotype originates from an adult in good health. Sequencing used peripheral blood, obtained on day 0 of AZD1222 vaccination. The chain joins TRBV7-9 to TRBJ1-2; D gene uncertain. In nucleotides, the CDR3 is TGTGCCAGCAGCTTAGTTACTCCTAACTATGGCTACACCTTC. Its protein product is CASSLVTPNYGYTF.